What follows are 20 T cell receptor beta chains derived from one specimen sequenced in a study of blood T cell repertoires in COVID-19. The repertoire was sequenced with immunoSEQ multiplex PCR; TCRdb's copy has only in-frame clones and lacks some. This table has 95,000 to 110,000 clones, about 90% appearing once. The sequenced sample was peripheral blood. These receptors were taken from a man aged 50-60 years in a cohort sampled during active COVID-19.

The J gene is TRBJ2-5, the V gene TRBV28, with 11 bases identical to TRBD2. Losses at the gene ends were 7 bases for V and 4 bases for J; bases not matched to a gene: 5. Germline V CDR1 and CDR2: MDHEN, SYDVKM. The CDR3 is 14 amino acids. CDR3 sequence: CASTVAGGAETQYF. The CDR3, as DNA: TGTGCCAGCACCGTAGCGGGGGGGGCAGAGACCCAGTACTTC.

This clone was recorded once. The V and J genes are TRBV21-1 and TRBJ1-1; the table calls TRBD1, which could not be checked here. TRBV21-1 is tagged as a pseudogene. CDR3 size: 16 residues. The CDR3 loop reads CASNRTGESRYTEAFF. In DNA form, the CDR3 reads TGTGCCAGCAACAGGACAGGTGAGTCCAGGTACACTGAAGCTTTCTTT.

This clone has more than one count but fewer than ten. The gene calls are TRBV5-6 and TRBJ2-7; D not certain. Per the germline V gene, CDR1 is SGHDT and CDR2 is YYEEEE. This CDR3 contains 13 residues. V lost 6 bases, J lost 1 base, and 11 bases lay in between. The CDR3 region has the DNA TGTGCCAGCACTATGGCGGTATCCTACGAGCAGTACTTC. Translated: CASTMAVSYEQYF.

V is TRBV4-3 and J is TRBJ1-4, with no clear D. The germline V gene encodes CDR1 LGHNA and CDR2 YSLEER. The CDR3 totals 15 residues. Trimming took 3 bases from V and 3 from J, leaving 11 bases between them. CDR3 residues: CASSHRGGPNEKLFF. CDR3 in DNA: TGCGCCAGCAGCCATCGGGGAGGTCCTAATGAAAAACTGTTTTTT.

The chain is built from TRBV18 and TRBJ1-5, with D unclear. This CDR3 comprises 14 residues. The ends were cut back, 3 bases at V and 5 bases at J, with 11 bases in the middle. Per the germline V gene, CDR1 is KGHSH and CDR2 is LQKENI. As DNA, the CDR3 is TGTGCCAGCTCACCGGGAGCCTCCTATCAGCCCCAGCATTTT. This translates into CASSPGASYQPQHF.

The chain uses TRBV10-1 and TRBJ1-1; 8 bases fit TRBD1. Germline V gene lookup returns CDR1 WNHNN and CDR2 SYGVQD (reference sequence). The CDR3 has 14 amino acids. V gave up 4 bases and J gave up 1 base; unmatched junction bases: 2. In DNA, the CDR3 is TGCGCCAGCAGTGCGGGGACAGGGAACACTGAAGCTTTCTTT. Translated, it gives CASSAGTGNTEAFF.

The chain carries TRBV11-2 and TRBJ2-3; tentatively, D is TRBD1 (6 bases). The CDR3 has 13 residues. V shed 5 bases and J shed 4 bases, with 10 bases lying between them. CDR1 is SGHAT and CDR2 is FQNNGV in the germline V gene. The CDR3, as DNA: TGTGCCAGCAGCCCCTGGGGGCCAGATACGCAGTATTTT. It codes for CASSPWGPDTQYF.

This clone has only one observation. The genes are TRBV9 and TRBJ1-6; TRBD1 might be the D (5 bases). Trimming took 0 bases from V and 7 from J, leaving 8 bases between them. Germline V gives CDR1 SGDLS, CDR2 YYNGEE. There are 14 residues in the CDR3. CDR3 sequence reads: CASSVGQPNSPLHF. The DNA of the CDR3 is TGTGCCAGCAGCGTAGGACAGCCCAATTCACCCCTCCACTTT.

This chain connects TRBV3-1 (or the pseudogene TRBV3-2) to TRBJ1-2; 8 bases line up with TRBD1. V gave up 2 bases and J gave up 1 base; unmatched junction bases: 9. The CDR3 runs 17 residues. CDR1 and CDR2 from the germline V gene are LGHDT and YNNKEL (reference sequence). The CDR3: CASSQLPTGVLNYGYTF. In nucleotides, the CDR3 is TGTGCCAGCAGCCAACTACCGACAGGGGTGCTTAACTATGGCTACACCTTC.

As to this clone: The junction does not match germline at one end; this may be a read error. V is TRBV7-7 and J is TRBJ2-1; 9 bases map to TRBD2. The CDR3 is 12 amino acids. The V gene's germline CDR1 is SSHAT and CDR2 FNYEAQ (reference sequence). CDR3 DNA sequence: TGTGCTAGCAGCTCACCGGGACTAGCGCAGTTCTTC. Encoded protein: CASSSPGLAQFF.

This chain links TRBV5-6 with TRBJ1-5, with D maybe TRBD1 (6 bases). There are 14 residues in the CDR3. CDR1 SGHDT and CDR2 YYEEEE come from the germline V gene. V shed 4 bases and J shed 3 bases, with 11 bases lying between them. The CDR3 DNA sequence: TGTGCCAGCAGCGCGACAGGTATCAATCAGCCCCAGCATTTT. Translated: CASSATGINQPQHF.

The rearrangement joins TRBV3-1 (or the pseudogene TRBV3-2) to TRBJ1-6; 8 bases fit TRBD1. The CDR3 has 19 amino acids. Germline CDR1 is LGHDT and CDR2 is YNNKEL (reference sequence). With V trimmed by 0 bases and J by 11 bases, 18 bases remained unmatched. The CDR3 DNA is TGTGCCAGCAGCCAAGATATGGACAGGGCCAAAATCGGTGTGGCACCCCTCCACTTT. Protein sequence: CASSQDMDRAKIGVAPLHF.

The rearrangement uses TRBV4-1 and TRBJ1-4; TRBD1 might be the D (5 bases). Per the germline V gene, CDR1 is MGHRA and CDR2 is YSYEKL. The germline V and J ends were trimmed by 0 bases and 0 bases, with 17 bases remaining between them. This CDR3 contains 19 residues. The chain's CDR3 is CASSQEAVRVSATNEKLFF. CDR3 DNA sequence: TGCGCCAGCAGCCAAGAGGCCGTCAGGGTGAGCGCAACTAATGAAAAACTGTTTTTT.

The chain joins TRBV29-1 to TRBJ2-1; unclear D gene. Per germline, CDR1 SQVTM and CDR2 ANQGSEA. V was clipped by 4 bases and J by 4 bases, with 8 bases between them. The CDR3 runs 12 residues. The CDR3 DNA sequence: TGCAGCGTTGTGACTGGTTACAATGAGCAGTTCTTC. This sequence encodes CSVVTGYNEQFF.

V and J are TRBV9 and TRBJ2-1, with TRBD1 matching over 8 bases. V was clipped by 4 bases and J by 9 bases; unmatched bases: 6. The CDR3 is 13 amino acids. Germline V gene lookup returns CDR1 SGDLS and CDR2 YYNGEE. As DNA, the CDR3 is TGTGCCAGCAGCCCGTGGACAGGGAGTGAGCAGTTCTTC. It is translated as CASSPWTGSEQFF. The variable domain in full, with the rest retrieved from reference TRBV9 and TRBJ2-1, is DSGVTQTPKHLITATGQRVTLRCSPRSGDLSVYWYQQSLDQGLQFLIQYYNGEERAKGNILERFSAQQFPDLHSELNLSSLELGDSALYFCASSPWTGSEQFFGPGTRLTVL.

V gene TRBV29-1 combines with J gene TRBJ2-1, with a possible D match to TRBD1 (6 bases). CDR3 length: 14 residues. Germline CDR1 reads SQVTM; CDR2 reads ANQGSEA. V lost 0 bases to trimming and J lost 6 bases, with 12 bases between them. DNA for the CDR3: TGCAGCGTTGAAGAACTAGGGGGTTCCAATGAGCAGTTCTTC. Its protein is CSVEELGGSNEQFF.

V usage is TRBV11-2 and J usage is TRBJ2-1; D call uncertain. From germline, CDR1 is SGHAT and CDR2 FQNNGV. The CDR3 has 11 residues. The ends were cut back, 1 base at V and 9 bases at J, with 4 bases in the middle. CDR3 in DNA: TGTGCCAGCAGCTTAGGCGGTGAGCAGTTCTTC. Translated: CASSLGGEQFF.

The chain combines TRBV27 with TRBJ1-5, with TRBD1 matching 9 bases. V lost 5 bases and J lost 2; bases outside the gene matches: 7. This CDR3 is 16 amino acids long. Per germline, CDR1 MNHEY and CDR2 SMNVEV (reference sequence). The CDR3 DNA reads TGTGCCAGCAGTAAACTACAGGGGGCGGGCAATCAGCCCCAGCATTTT. It specifies CASSKLQGAGNQPQHF.

This clone has only a few counts. V usage is TRBV10-2 and J usage is TRBJ2-5; 8 bases align to TRBD2. CDR1 and CDR2 from the germline V gene are WSHSY and SAAADI. V shed 3 bases and J 6 bases; nucleotides not matched to a gene: 6. The CDR3 loop spans 14 amino acids. CDR3 region: CASSDGGAIKTQYF. The CDR3 DNA sequence: TGCGCCAGCAGTGACGGGGGGGCTATAAAGACCCAGTACTTC.

This chain connects TRBV9 to TRBJ1-4, with D possibly being TRBD1 (5 bases). Germline loops: CDR1 SGDLS, CDR2 YYNGEE. With 3 bases removed from V and 0 bases from J, the gap between germline ends came to 6 bases. CDR3 length: 14 residues. CDR3: CASSAGSTNEKLFF. In nucleotides, the CDR3 is TGTGCCAGCAGCGCAGGGTCAACTAATGAAAAACTGTTTTTT.